Shown below are 4 T cell receptor beta chains from a single sample sequenced in a study of blood T cell repertoires in COVID-19. Clones were read by immunoSEQ multiplex PCR, and TCRdb kept only the in-frame ones, dropping some. Altogether some 200,000 clones are present, 82% being singletons, with the ten largest covering 5.2%. Sequencing was performed on PBMCs or T cells enriched from blood (not recorded which). These receptors were taken from a woman aged 55-69 years with acute COVID-19.

The J gene is TRBJ1-1, the V gene TRBV7-9; D remains unclear. The CDR3 has 14 residues. Per germline, CDR1 SEHNR and CDR2 FQNEAQ (reference sequence). With 3 bases removed from V and 4 bases from J, the gap between germline ends came to 12 bases. CDR3 DNA sequence: TGTGCCAGCAGCTTTTCCGGGGTGGGCACTGAAGCTTTCTTT. It specifies CASSFSGVGTEAFF. The complete variable domain, with remaining parts taken from reference TRBV7-9 and TRBJ1-1, reads DTGVSQNPRHKITKRGQNVTFRCDPISEHNRLYWYRQTLGQGPEFLTYFQNEAQLEKSRLLSDRFSAERPKGSFSTLEIQRTEQGDSAMYLCASSFSGVGTEAFFGQGTRLTVV.

This chain connects TRBV7-2 to TRBJ1-5; the match to TRBD1 covers 9 bases. CDR3 length: 15 residues. V lost 5 bases and J lost 8; bases outside the gene matches: 10. Germline V gives CDR1 SGHTA, CDR2 FQGNSA. The CDR3 reads CASSDATGGRKPQHF. CDR3 DNA sequence: TGTGCCAGCAGCGACGCCACAGGGGGCAGAAAGCCCCAGCATTTT.

The chain combines TRBV15 with TRBJ1-2; the D gene is possibly TRBD1 (5 bases). Per germline, CDR1 LNHNV and CDR2 YYDKDF (reference sequence). Trimming took 3 bases from V and 6 from J, leaving 20 bases between them. This CDR3 is built from 16 residues. CDR3 bases: TGTGCCACCAGCAGCCGACAGTGGCTCTCGCTTGATGGCTACACCTTC. Translation gives CATSSRQWLSLDGYTF.

This rearrangement joins TRBV7-8 to TRBJ2-7; 8 nucleotides align to TRBD1. Germline CDR1 reads SGHVS; CDR2 reads FQNEAQ. J was trimmed by 4 bases and V by 6 bases; bases with no gene match: 14. The CDR3 consists of 16 residues. Here the CDR3 reads CASRSPPQGAHYEQYF. The CDR3 nucleotides are TGTGCCAGCAGATCCCCCCCCCAGGGGGCCCATTACGAGCAGTACTTC.